A selection of T cell receptor beta chains follows, all from one sample in a study of regulatory T cells in long-lasting Graves disease. One entry per CDR3 protein, called by TCRdb with MiXCR from the multiplex PCR reads. The data show about 540,000 distinct CDR3 sequences, with about 14% seen just once and 10% held by the top ten. This sample was shared with a second study, whose subject was T cells in Graves' hyperthyroidism and ophthalmopathy.

Sequencing was performed on peripheral blood mononuclear cells (PBMCs), taken at new diagnosis, from a patient treated with antithyroid drugs. All receptors come from a man aged 25 to 45 with Graves disease. CDR3s include the opening cysteine and the closing phenylalanine or tryptophan. Each record gives: V gene, J gene, D gene, clone size, CDR3 protein, CDR3 DNA. A D gene is named only where the DNA matches it firmly. Part of the rows lack a size; the others show once, few, many or a class for expanded clones.

V: TRBV10-3
J: TRBJ1-1
D: -
size: -
CDR3: CATRDTYTEAFF
DNA: TGTGCCACCCGGGACACTTACACTGAAGCTTTCTTT

V: TRBV5-1
J: TRBJ2-3
D: TRBD1
size: few
CDR3: CASSVWTGKDTDTQYF
DNA: TGCGCCAGCAGCGTGTGGACAGGGAAAGACACAGATACGCAGTATTTT

V: TRBV11-3
J: TRBJ1-3
D: -
size: many
CDR3: CASSLVGRLSGNTIYF
DNA: TGTGCCAGCAGCTTAGTTGGTCGGCTCTCTGGAAACACCATATATTTT

V: TRBV13
J: TRBJ1-5
D: -
size: many
CDR3: CASSLGRGASNQPQHF
DNA: TGTGCCAGCAGCTTAGGCAGAGGGGCTAGCAATCAGCCCCAGCATTTT

V: TRBV18
J: TRBJ2-1
D: TRBD2
size: -
CDR3: CASSPEAGGGNNEQFF
DNA: TGTGCCAGCTCACCCGAAGCGGGAGGCGGCAACAATGAGCAGTTCTTC

V: TRBV18
J: TRBJ2-2
D: -
size: few
CDR3: CASSPPPGPNTGELFF
DNA: TGTGCCAGCTCACCACCTCCAGGACCCAACACCGGGGAGCTGTTTTTT

V: TRBV9
J: TRBJ2-1
D: -
size: many
CDR3: CASSSGASSYNEQFF
DNA: TGTGCCAGCAGTTCCGGGGCCAGCTCCTACAATGAGCAGTTCTTC

V: TRBV11-2
J: TRBJ2-3
D: TRBD1
size: many
CDR3: CASSIFETGGTDTQYF
DNA: TGTGCCAGCAGCATTTTTGAGACAGGGGGCACAGATACGCAGTATTTT

V: TRBV27
J: TRBJ1-1
D: TRBD1
size: -
CDR3: CASSLDRFLNTEAFF
DNA: TGTGCCAGCAGTTTGGACAGGTTTTTGAACACTGAAGCTTTCTTT

V: TRBV6-4
J: TRBJ2-7
D: -
size: many
CDR3: CASFLASRTRSSYEQYF
DNA: TGTGCCAGCTTCCTAGCGTCCCGCACGAGAAGCTCCTACGAGCAGTACTTC

V: TRBV18
J: TRBJ2-1
D: -
size: many
CDR3: CASSPGTVTNEQFF
DNA: TGTGCCAGCTCACCGGGCACAGTCACCAATGAGCAGTTCTTC

V: TRBV4-2
J: TRBJ2-2
D: TRBD2
size: -
CDR3: CASSRRWPSGKNTGELFF
DNA: TGTGCCAGCAGCCGCCGTTGGCCTAGCGGGAAGAACACCGGGGAGCTGTTTTTT

V: TRBV2
J: TRBJ2-3
D: -
size: many
CDR3: CATRATGITTDTQYF
DNA: TGTGCCACTAGGGCTACGGGTATTACCACAGATACGCAGTATTTT

V: TRBV9
J: TRBJ1-6
D: -
size: -
CDR3: CASSVDPVYNSPLHF
DNA: TGTGCCAGCAGCGTAGATCCGGTTTATAATTCACCCCTCCACTTT

V: TRBV11-1
J: TRBJ2-7
D: -
size: many
CDR3: CASSLLNYYEQYF
DNA: TGTGCCAGCAGCTTATTGAACTACTACGAGCAGTACTTC

V: TRBV7-9
J: TRBJ2-5
D: -
size: many
CDR3: CASSWARGKETQYF
DNA: TGTGCCAGCAGCTGGGCGCGAGGGAAAGAGACCCAGTACTTC

V: TRBV20-1
J: TRBJ2-7
D: -
size: -
CDR3: CSASLPGASSVQYF
DNA: TGCAGTGCTAGTTTACCGGGGGCCAGCTCGGTGCAGTACTTC

V: TRBV7-2
J: TRBJ2-3
D: -
size: many
CDR3: CASSYNYRDTQYF
DNA: TGTGCCAGCAGCTACAACTACCGCGATACGCAGTATTTT

V: TRBV6-2/TRBV6-3
J: TRBJ2-7
D: TRBD1
size: many
CDR3: CASARTGGGYEQYF
DNA: TGTGCCAGCGCCAGGACAGGGGGAGGTTACGAGCAGTACTTC

V: TRBV5-1
J: TRBJ2-1
D: TRBD2
size: many
CDR3: CASRGGSEAYNEQFF
DNA: TGCGCCAGCAGGGGGGGGTCTGAGGCCTACAATGAGCAGTTCTTC

V: TRBV6-2/TRBV6-3
J: TRBJ2-1
D: TRBD1
size: -
CDR3: CASSSQGQHNEQFF
DNA: TGTGCCAGCAGTAGCCAGGGACAGCACAATGAGCAGTTCTTC

V: TRBV12-3/TRBV12-4
J: TRBJ2-1
D: TRBD2
size: many
CDR3: CASSKPGLELNEQFF
DNA: TGTGCCAGCAGTAAACCGGGACTAGAGTTAAATGAGCAGTTCTTC

V: TRBV27
J: TRBJ2-3
D: -
size: many
CDR3: CASGGRGRPGDTQYF
DNA: TGTGCCAGCGGAGGGAGGGGGCGCCCCGGGGATACGCAGTATTTT

V: TRBV12-3/TRBV12-4
J: TRBJ2-7
D: TRBD2
size: many
CDR3: CASSPAGEVGEQYF
DNA: TGTGCCAGCAGCCCGGCGGGAGAAGTCGGCGAGCAGTACTTC

V: TRBV7-2
J: TRBJ2-7
D: TRBD1
size: many
CDR3: CASSAGQGAVLSYEQYF
DNA: TGTGCCAGCAGCGCCGGACAGGGGGCGGTCCTGTCCTACGAGCAGTACTTC

V: TRBV7-9
J: TRBJ2-1
D: TRBD2
size: few
CDR3: CASSPGRIRVSEQFF
DNA: TGTGCCAGTTCCCCCGGGAGGATCCGGGTCAGTGAGCAGTTCTTC

V: TRBV6-6
J: TRBJ2-3
D: -
size: many
CDR3: CASSYSMSVTDTQYF
DNA: TGTGCCAGCAGTTACTCGATGTCAGTCACAGATACGCAGTATTTT

V: TRBV20-1
J: TRBJ2-1
D: -
size: many
CDR3: CSASGYNEQFF
DNA: TGCAGTGCTAGCGGTTACAATGAGCAGTTCTTC

V: TRBV20-1
J: TRBJ2-7
D: -
size: many
CDR3: CSATTGHHSYEQYF
DNA: TGCAGTGCTACCACGGGACACCACTCCTACGAGCAGTACTTC

V: TRBV6-5
J: TRBJ2-6
D: -
size: few
CDR3: CASSYRRAGANVLTF
DNA: TGTGCCAGCAGTTACAGAAGGGCTGGGGCCAACGTCCTGACTTTC

V: TRBV2
J: TRBJ2-3
D: -
size: many
CDR3: CASTGPQGGAGTDTQYF
DNA: TGTGCCAGCACCGGACCCCAGGGGGGAGCAGGGACAGATACGCAGTATTTT